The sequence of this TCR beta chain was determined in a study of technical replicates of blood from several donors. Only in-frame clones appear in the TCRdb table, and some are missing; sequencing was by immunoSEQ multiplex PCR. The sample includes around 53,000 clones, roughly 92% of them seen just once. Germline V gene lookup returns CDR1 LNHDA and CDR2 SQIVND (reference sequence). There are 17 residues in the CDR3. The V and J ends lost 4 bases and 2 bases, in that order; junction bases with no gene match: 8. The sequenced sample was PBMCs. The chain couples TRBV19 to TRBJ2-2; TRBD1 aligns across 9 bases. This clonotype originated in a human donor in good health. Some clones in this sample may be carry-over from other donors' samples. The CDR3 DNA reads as TGTGCCAGTAGTAGGGAGGGACAGGGAGAAAACACCGGGGAGCTGTTTTTT. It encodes CASSREGQGENTGELFF.